This T cell receptor (beta chain) was retrieved from a study of blood T cell repertoires in COVID-19. Background on the study: The origin of the acute and convalescent COVID-19 samples was the United States, Italy and Spain. Sources were T cells, B-cell-depleted T cells, or PBMCs; the material itself was cDNA or gDNA.

In this sample, this clone turned up once. Germline loops: CDR1 MNHNS, CDR2 SASEGT. This CDR3 is built from 14 residues. The trim removed 3 bases at V and 9 bases at J, leaving 3 bases unmatched. In the original processing: Amplifying reference gene primers gave estimates of nucleated cell counts. Produced via immunoSEQ multiplex PCR; TCRdb's table is partial and in-frame only. From that table come the V and J calls and clone size; the DNA was used to work out D and trimming. The profile covers roughly 200,000 clones, with approximately 90% appearing a single time and roughly 21% taken by the ten largest.

Material for sequencing was peripheral blood. The chain recombines TRBV6-1 with TRBJ1-6; 9 bases are a match to TRBD1. The receptor comes from a man in his 60s with active or convalescent COVID-19. The CDR3 protein is CASSDGQGSSPLHF. CDR3 sequence (DNA): TGTGCCAGCAGTGACGGACAGGGGAGTTCACCCCTCCACTTT.